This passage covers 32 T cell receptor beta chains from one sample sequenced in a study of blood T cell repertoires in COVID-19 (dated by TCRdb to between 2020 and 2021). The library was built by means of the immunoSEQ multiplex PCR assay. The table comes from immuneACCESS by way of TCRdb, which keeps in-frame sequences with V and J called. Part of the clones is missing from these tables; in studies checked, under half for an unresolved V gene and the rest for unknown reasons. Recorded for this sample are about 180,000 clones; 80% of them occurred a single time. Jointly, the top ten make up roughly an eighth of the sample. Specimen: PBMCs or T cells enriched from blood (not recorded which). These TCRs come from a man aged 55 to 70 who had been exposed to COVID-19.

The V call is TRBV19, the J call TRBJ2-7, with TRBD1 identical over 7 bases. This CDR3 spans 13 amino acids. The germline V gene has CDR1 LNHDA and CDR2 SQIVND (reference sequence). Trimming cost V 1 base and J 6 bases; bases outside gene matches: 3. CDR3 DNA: TGTGCCAGTAGTATAGCTTACAGGGGCGAGCAGTACTTC. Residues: CASSIAYRGEQYF.

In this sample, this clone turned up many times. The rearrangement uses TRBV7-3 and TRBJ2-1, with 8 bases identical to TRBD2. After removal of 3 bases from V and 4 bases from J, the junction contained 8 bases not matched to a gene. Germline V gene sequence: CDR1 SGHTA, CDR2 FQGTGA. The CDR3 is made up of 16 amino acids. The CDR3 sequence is CASSFFSAGDYNEQFF. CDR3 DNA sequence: TGTGCCAGCAGCTTCTTCTCAGCGGGGGATTACAATGAGCAGTTCTTC.

The CDR3 spells CAISQDSYGYTF. The CDR3 bases are TGTGCCATCAGTCAGGACAGCTATGGCTACACCTTC. The V gene is TRBV10-3, the J gene TRBJ1-2; a weak D match, TRBD1 (6 bases). The CDR3 sequence is 12 residues long. Trimming took off 5 bases at V and 4 bases at J, with 8 bases between the two ends. The germline V gene has CDR1 ENHRY and CDR2 SYGVKD.

The CDR3 DNA reads TGTGCCTGGAGTGTACATGAACTAGCGGGCACCGGGGAGCTGTTTTTT. Its protein is CAWSVHELAGTGELFF. V is TRBV30 and J is TRBJ2-2; 9 bases line up with TRBD2. Germline V CDR1 and CDR2: GTSNPN, SVGIG (reference sequence). The length of the CDR3 is 16 residues. The V and J ends lost 0 bases and 4 bases, in that order; junction bases with no gene match: 6. The whole variable domain, filled in from reference TRBV30 and TRBJ2-2, reads SQTIHQWPATLVQPVGSPLSLECTVEGTSNPNLYWYRQAAGRGLQLLFYSVGIGQISSEVPQNLSASRPQDRQFILSSKKLLLSDSGFYLCAWSVHELAGTGELFFGEGSRLTVL.

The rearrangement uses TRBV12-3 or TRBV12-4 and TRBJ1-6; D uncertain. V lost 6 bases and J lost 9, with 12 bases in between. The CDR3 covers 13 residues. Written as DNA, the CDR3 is TGTGCCAGCAGGGGCCCTCCTGGTTCACCCCTCCACTTT. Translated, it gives CASRGPPGSPLHF.

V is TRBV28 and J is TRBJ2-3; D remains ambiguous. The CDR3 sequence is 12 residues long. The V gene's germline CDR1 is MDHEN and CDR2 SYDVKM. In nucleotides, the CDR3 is TGTGCTTACATAAGCGGCACAGATACGCAGTATTTT. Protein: CAYISGTDTQYF.

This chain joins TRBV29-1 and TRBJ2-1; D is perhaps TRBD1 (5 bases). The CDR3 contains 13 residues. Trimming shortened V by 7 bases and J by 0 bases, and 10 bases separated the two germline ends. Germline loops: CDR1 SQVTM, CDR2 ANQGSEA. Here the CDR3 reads CSAWTLSYNEQFF. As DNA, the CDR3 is TGCAGCGCCTGGACACTCTCCTACAATGAGCAGTTCTTC.

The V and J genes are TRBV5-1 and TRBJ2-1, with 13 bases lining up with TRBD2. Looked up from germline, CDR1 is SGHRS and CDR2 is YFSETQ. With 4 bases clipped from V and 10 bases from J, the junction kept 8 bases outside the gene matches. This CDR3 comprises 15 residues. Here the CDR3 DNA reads TGCGCCAGCAGCAAAGGACTAGCGGGAGTCCCGGAGCAGTTCTTC. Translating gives CASSKGLAGVPEQFF.

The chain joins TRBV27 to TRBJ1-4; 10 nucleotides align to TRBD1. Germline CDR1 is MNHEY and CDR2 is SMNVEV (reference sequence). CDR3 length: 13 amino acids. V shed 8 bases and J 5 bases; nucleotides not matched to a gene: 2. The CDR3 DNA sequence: TGTGCCAGCGGGGGACAGGGGAATGAAAAACTGTTTTTT. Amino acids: CASGGQGNEKLFF. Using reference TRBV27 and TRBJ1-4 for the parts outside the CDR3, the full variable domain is EAQVTQNPRYLITVTGKKLTVTCSQNMNHEYMSWYRQDPGLGLRQIYYSMNVEVTDKGDVPEGYKVSRKEKRNFPLILESPSPNQTSLYFCASGGQGNEKLFFGSGTQLSVL.

CDR3 region: CASSTSASGANNEQFF. The CDR3 DNA follows: TGTGCCAGCAGCACCTCTGCTAGCGGAGCTAACAATGAGCAGTTCTTC. The chain couples TRBV6-6 to TRBJ2-1; 7 bases are shared with TRBD2. CDR1 is MNHNY, CDR2 SVGAGI, per germline (reference sequence). Germline trimming cut 6 bases from V and 5 bases from J; bases unmatched to any gene: 13. The CDR3 extends over 16 amino acids.

CDR3: CASSRGTQALSYEQYF. CDR3 nucleotides: TGTGCCAGCAGCAGGGGGACACAAGCCCTATCCTACGAGCAGTACTTC. This chain connects TRBV5-4 to TRBJ2-7; the D gene is possibly TRBD1 (6 bases). The germline V gene encodes CDR1 SGHNT and CDR2 YYREEE (reference sequence). Trimming shortened V by 4 bases and J by 1 base, and 18 bases separated the two germline ends. There are 16 residues in the CDR3. The full variable domain, completed using reference TRBV5-4 and TRBJ2-7, is ETGVTQSPTHLIKTRGQQVTLRCSSQSGHNTVSWYQQALGQGPQFIFQYYREEENGRGNFPPRFSGLQFPNYSSELNVNALELDDSALYLCASSRGTQALSYEQYFGPGTRLTVT.

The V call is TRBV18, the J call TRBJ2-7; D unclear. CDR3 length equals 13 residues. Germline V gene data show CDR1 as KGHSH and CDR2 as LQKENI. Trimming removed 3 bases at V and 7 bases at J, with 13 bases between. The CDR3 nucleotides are TGTGCCAGCTCACCGGCTGTTACTACGGAGCAGTACTTC. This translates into CASSPAVTTEQYF.

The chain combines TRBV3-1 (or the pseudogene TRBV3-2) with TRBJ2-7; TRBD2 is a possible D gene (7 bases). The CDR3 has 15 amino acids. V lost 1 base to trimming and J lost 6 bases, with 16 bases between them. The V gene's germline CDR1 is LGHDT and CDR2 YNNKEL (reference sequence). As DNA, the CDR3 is TGTGCCAGCAGCCAAGTTTCGGGGGAGGGGGTCGAGCAGTACTTC. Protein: CASSQVSGEGVEQYF.

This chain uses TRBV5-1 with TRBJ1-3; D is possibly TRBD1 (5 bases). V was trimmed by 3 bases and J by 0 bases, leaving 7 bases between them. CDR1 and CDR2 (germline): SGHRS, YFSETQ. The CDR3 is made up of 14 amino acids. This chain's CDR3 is CASSSGGSGNTIYF. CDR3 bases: TGCGCCAGCAGCTCCGGGGGCTCTGGAAACACCATATATTTT.

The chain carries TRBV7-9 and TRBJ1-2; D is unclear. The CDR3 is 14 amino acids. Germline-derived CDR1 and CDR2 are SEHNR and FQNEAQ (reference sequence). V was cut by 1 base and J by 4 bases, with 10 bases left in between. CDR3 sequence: CASSLGATGYGYTF. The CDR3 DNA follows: TGTGCCAGCAGCTTAGGAGCCACCGGCTATGGCTACACCTTC.

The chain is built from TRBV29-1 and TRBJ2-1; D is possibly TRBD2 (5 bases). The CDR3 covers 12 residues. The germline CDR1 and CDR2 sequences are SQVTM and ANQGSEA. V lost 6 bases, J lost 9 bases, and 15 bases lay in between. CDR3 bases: TGCAGCGTGCTACTAGTCTCCGGTGAGCAGTTCTTC. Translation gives CSVLLVSGEQFF.

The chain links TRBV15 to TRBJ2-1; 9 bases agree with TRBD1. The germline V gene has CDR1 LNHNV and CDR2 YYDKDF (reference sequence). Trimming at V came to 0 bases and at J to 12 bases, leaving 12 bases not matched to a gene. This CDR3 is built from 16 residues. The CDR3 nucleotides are TGTGCCACCAGCAGAGATGGCCCGGGACAGGGTAGGGTGCAGTTCTTC. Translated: CATSRDGPGQGRVQFF.

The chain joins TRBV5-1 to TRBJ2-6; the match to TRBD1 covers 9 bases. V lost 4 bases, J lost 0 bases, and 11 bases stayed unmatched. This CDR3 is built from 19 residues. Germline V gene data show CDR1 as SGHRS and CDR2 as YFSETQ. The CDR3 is CASSPARGQGVSGANVLTF. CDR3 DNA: TGCGCCAGCAGCCCCGCGAGGGGACAGGGCGTCTCTGGGGCCAACGTCCTGACTTTC.

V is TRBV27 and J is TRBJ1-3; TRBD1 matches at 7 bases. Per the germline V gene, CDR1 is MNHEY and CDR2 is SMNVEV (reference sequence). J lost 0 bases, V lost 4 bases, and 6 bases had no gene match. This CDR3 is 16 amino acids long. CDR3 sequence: CASSSIQGPSGNTIYF. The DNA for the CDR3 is TGTGCCAGCAGTTCAATACAGGGGCCCTCTGGAAACACCATATATTTT.

The CDR3 spells CSVGGLLSSYNEQFF. The CDR3 bases are TGCAGCGTTGGGGGACTTTTGAGCTCCTACAATGAGCAGTTCTTC. This sequence joins TRBV29-1 and TRBJ2-1; D possibly corresponds to TRBD2 (6 bases). The germline V gene encodes CDR1 SQVTM and CDR2 ANQGSEA. Trimming cost V 4 bases and J 0 bases, with 13 bases left between them. There are 15 residues in the CDR3.

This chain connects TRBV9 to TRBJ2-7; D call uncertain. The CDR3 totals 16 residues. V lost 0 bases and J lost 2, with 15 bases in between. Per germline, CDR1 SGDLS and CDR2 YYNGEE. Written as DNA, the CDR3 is TGTGCCAGCAGCGTAGGTGGTCAGGTCAAGACCTACGAGCAGTACTTC. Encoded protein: CASSVGGQVKTYEQYF.

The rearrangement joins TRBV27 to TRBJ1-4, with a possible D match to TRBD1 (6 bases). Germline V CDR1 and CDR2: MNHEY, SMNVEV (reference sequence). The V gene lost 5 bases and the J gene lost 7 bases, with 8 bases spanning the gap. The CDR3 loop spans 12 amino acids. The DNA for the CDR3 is TGTGCCAGCAGTGGCAGGGGTGAAAAACTGTTTTTT. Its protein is CASSGRGEKLFF. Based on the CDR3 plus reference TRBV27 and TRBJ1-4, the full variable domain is EAQVTQNPRYLITVTGKKLTVTCSQNMNHEYMSWYRQDPGLGLRQIYYSMNVEVTDKGDVPEGYKVSRKEKRNFPLILESPSPNQTSLYFCASSGRGEKLFFGSGTQLSVL.

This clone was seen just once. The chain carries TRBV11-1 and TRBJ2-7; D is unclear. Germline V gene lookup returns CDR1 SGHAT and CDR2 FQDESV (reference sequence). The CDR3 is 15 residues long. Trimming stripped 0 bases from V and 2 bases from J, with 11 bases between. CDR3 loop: CASSLAMGRTYEQYF. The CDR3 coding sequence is TGTGCCAGCAGCTTAGCGATGGGCCGAACCTACGAGCAGTACTTC. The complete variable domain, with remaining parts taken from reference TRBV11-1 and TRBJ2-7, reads EAEVAQSPRYKITEKSQAVAFWCDPISGHATLYWYRQILGQGPELLVQFQDESVVDDSQLPKDRFSAERLKGVDSTLKIQPAELGDSAMYLCASSLAMGRTYEQYFGPGTRLTVT.

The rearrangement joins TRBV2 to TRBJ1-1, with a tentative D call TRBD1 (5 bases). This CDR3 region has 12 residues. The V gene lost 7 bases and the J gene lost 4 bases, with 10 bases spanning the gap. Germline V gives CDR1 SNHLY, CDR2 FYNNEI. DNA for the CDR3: TGTGCCAGCACAGGACAATTCACTGAAGCTTTCTTT. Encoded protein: CASTGQFTEAFF.

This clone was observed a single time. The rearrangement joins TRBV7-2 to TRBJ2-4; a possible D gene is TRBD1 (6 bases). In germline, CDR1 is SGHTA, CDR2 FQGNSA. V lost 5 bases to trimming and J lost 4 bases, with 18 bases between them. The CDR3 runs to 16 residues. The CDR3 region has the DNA TGTGCCAGCAGCCAACCTCACAGGGCCACTAAAAACATTCAGTACTTC. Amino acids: CASSQPHRATKNIQYF.

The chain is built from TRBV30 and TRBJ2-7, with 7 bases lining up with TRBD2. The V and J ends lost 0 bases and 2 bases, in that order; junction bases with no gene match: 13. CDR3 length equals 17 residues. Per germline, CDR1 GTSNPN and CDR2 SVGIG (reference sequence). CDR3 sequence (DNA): TGTGCCTGGAGTGTACGTGGGGTTAACGGGAGGCCCTACGAGCAGTACTTC. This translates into CAWSVRGVNGRPYEQYF.

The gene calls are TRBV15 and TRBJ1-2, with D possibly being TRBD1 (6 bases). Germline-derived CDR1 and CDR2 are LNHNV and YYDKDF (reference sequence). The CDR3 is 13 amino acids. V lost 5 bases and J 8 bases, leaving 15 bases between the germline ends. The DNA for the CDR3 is TGTGCCACCAGCCGTCCGGGGGGGCAGGGCTACACCTTC. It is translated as CATSRPGGQGYTF.

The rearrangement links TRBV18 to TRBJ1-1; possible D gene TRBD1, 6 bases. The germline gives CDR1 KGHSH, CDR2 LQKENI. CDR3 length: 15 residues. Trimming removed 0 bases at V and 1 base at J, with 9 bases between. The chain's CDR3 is CASSPPTGRNTEAFF. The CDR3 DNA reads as TGTGCCAGCTCACCACCGACAGGCCGGAACACTGAAGCTTTCTTT. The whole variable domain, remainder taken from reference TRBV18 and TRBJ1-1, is NAGVMQNPRHLVRRRGQEARLRCSPMKGHSHVYWYRQLPEEGLKFMVYLQKENIIDESGMPKERFSAEFPKEGPSILRIQQVVRGDSAAYFCASSPPTGRNTEAFFGQGTRLTVV.

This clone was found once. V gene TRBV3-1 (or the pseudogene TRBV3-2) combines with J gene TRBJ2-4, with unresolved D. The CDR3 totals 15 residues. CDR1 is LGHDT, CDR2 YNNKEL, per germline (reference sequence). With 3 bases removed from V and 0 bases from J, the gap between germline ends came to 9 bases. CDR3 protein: CASSHSRLAKNIQYF. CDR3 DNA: TGTGCCAGCAGCCACTCCAGGCTAGCCAAAAACATTCAGTACTTC.

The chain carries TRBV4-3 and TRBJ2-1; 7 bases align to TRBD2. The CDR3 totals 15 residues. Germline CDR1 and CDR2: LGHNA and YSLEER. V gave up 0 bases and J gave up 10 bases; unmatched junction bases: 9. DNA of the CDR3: TGCGCCAGCAGCCAAGATTTGGGAGGGCCTTGGGAGCAGTTCTTC. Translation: CASSQDLGGPWEQFF.

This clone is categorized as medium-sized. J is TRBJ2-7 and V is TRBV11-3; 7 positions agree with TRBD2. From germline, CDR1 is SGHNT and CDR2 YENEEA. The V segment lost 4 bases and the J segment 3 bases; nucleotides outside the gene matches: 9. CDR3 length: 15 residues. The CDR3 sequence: CASSSGAGRNYEQYF. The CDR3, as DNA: TGTGCCAGCAGCTCCGGCGCCGGGAGGAACTACGAGCAGTACTTC. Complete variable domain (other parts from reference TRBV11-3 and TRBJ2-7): EAGVVQSPRYKIIEKKQPVAFWCNPISGHNTLYWYLQNLGQGPELLIRYENEEAVDDSQLPKDRFSAERLKGVDSTLKIQPAELGDSAVYLCASSSGAGRNYEQYFGPGTRLTVT.

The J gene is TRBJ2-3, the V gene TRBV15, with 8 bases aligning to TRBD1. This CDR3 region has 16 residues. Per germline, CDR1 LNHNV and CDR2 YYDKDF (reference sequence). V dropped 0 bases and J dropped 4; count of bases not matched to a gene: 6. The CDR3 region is CATSREVGRGPDTQYF. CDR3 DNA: TGTGCCACCAGCAGAGAAGTAGGCAGGGGGCCAGATACGCAGTATTTT.